These 9 T cell receptor beta chains were all obtained from the same sample, sequenced in a study of technical replicates of blood from several donors. Sequencing used immunoSEQ multiplex PCR; TCRdb keeps in-frame clones, though not all of them. The sample includes nearly 80,000 clones, around 94% of them seen just once. Sample: T cells isolated from PBMCs. The origin of the receptors is a human donor in good health.

This sequence joins TRBV7-2 and TRBJ2-5, with 9 bases aligning to TRBD1. The CDR3 has 16 amino acids. Germline CDR1 and CDR2: SGHTA and FQGNSA. The V gene end was trimmed by 1 base and the J gene end by 3 bases; junction bases not matched to a gene: 6. The CDR3 here is CASSLVPTGGEETQYF. DNA of the CDR3: TGTGCCAGCAGCTTAGTCCCGACAGGGGGGGAAGAGACCCAGTACTTC.

This sequence joins TRBV11-2 and TRBJ2-7; TRBD1 is a possible D gene (7 bases). The CDR3 contains 11 residues. Germline CDR1 reads SGHAT; CDR2 reads FQNNGV. The V gene lost 5 bases and the J gene lost 6 bases, with 8 bases spanning the gap. CDR3 DNA sequence: TGTGCCAGCAGCCAGGGGGGCGAGCAGTACTTC. It yields the protein CASSQGGEQYF.

The CDR3 DNA sequence: TGTGCCAGTCGCCTTTTCGGGGGCTATGGCTACACCTTC. As protein: CASRLFGGYGYTF. The chain couples TRBV19 to TRBJ1-2; D might be TRBD1 (5 bases). This CDR3 comprises 13 residues. The V end was cut by 8 bases, the J end by 4 bases, with 14 bases between. Germline loops: CDR1 LNHDA, CDR2 SQIVND (reference sequence).

The chain carries TRBV28 and TRBJ1-3; D might be TRBD1 (5 bases). This CDR3 is built from 14 residues. Trimming removed 5 bases from V and 0 bases from J, with 8 bases in between. Per germline, CDR1 MDHEN and CDR2 SYDVKM. Written as DNA, the CDR3 is TGTGCCAGCAGTCCTGACAGCTCTGGAAACACCATATATTTT. This encodes CASSPDSSGNTIYF.

The chain carries TRBV28 and TRBJ2-7; TRBD1 aligns across 11 bases. After removal of 2 bases from V and 3 bases from J, the junction contained 3 bases not matched to a gene. The CDR3 is 15 residues long. CDR1 and CDR2 from the germline V gene are MDHEN and SYDVKM. CDR3 sequence: CASSLPGTGGYEQYF. CDR3 DNA: TGTGCCAGCAGTTTACCGGGGACAGGGGGCTACGAGCAGTACTTC.

The V and J genes are TRBV6-4 and TRBJ1-1; 8 nucleotides line up with TRBD1. Germline trimming cut 4 bases from V and 4 bases from J; bases unmatched to any gene: 2. Germline V gives CDR1 MRHNA, CDR2 SNTAGT. The length of the CDR3 is 13 residues. The CDR3 sequence is CASSVDRGTEAFF. The CDR3 nucleotides read TGTGCCAGCAGTGTTGACAGGGGCACTGAAGCTTTCTTT.

The genes are TRBV2 and TRBJ2-4; TRBD2 matches at 12 bases. CDR1 SNHLY and CDR2 FYNNEI come from the germline V gene. The CDR3 sequence is 15 residues long. The V gene end was trimmed by 3 bases and the J gene end by 8 bases; junction bases not matched to a gene: 5. CDR3 in amino acids: CASSEMTSGSHIQYF. DNA of the CDR3: TGTGCCAGCAGTGAGATGACTAGCGGGAGCCACATTCAGTACTTC. Based on the CDR3 plus reference TRBV2 and TRBJ2-4, the full variable domain is EPEVTQTPSHQVTQMGQEVILRCVPISNHLYFYWYRQILGQKVEFLVSFYNNEISEKSEIFDDQFSVERPDGSNFTLKIRSTKLEDSAMYFCASSEMTSGSHIQYFGAGTRLSVL.

The V gene is TRBV7-3, the J gene TRBJ2-3; D is possibly TRBD1 (5 bases). The ends were cut back, 2 bases at V and 0 bases at J, with 12 bases in the middle. Germline CDR1 SGHTA, CDR2 FQGTGA. The CDR3 totals 16 residues. The CDR3 DNA sequence: TGTGCCAGCAGCTTACAGGGTGGATCTAGCACAGATACGCAGTATTTT. This translates into CASSLQGGSSTDTQYF.

The chain joins TRBV9 to TRBJ1-4; the D gene is possibly TRBD1 (6 bases). The V and J ends lost 3 bases and 3 bases respectively, with 12 bases between them. Germline values: CDR1 SGDLS, CDR2 YYNGEE. The CDR3 is 15 amino acids. For the CDR3, the DNA is TGTGCCAGCAGCGCTATCGGACAGCCTAATGAAAAACTGTTTTTT. It yields the protein CASSAIGQPNEKLFF.